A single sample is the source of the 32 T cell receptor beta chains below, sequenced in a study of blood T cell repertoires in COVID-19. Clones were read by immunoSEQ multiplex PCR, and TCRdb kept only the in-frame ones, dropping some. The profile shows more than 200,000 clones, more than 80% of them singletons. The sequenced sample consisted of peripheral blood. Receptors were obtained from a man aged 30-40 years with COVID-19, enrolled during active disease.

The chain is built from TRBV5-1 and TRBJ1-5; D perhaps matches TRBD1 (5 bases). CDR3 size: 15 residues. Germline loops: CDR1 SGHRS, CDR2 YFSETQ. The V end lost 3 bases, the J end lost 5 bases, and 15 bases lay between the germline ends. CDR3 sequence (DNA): TGCGCCAGCAGCTCGAGCGGGATCAGGGATCAGCCCCAGCATTTT. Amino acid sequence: CASSSSGIRDQPQHF.

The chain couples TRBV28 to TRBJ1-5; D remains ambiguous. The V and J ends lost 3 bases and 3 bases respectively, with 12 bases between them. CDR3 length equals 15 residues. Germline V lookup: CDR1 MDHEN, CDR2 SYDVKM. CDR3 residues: CASSLAGIANQPQHF. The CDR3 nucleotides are TGTGCCAGCAGTTTGGCGGGGATAGCCAATCAGCCCCAGCATTTT.

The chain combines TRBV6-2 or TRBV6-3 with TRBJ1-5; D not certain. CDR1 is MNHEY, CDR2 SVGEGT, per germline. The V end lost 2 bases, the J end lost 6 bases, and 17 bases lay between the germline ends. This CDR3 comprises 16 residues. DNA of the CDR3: TGTGCCAGCAGTTACGCGCCGTCGCCAATTGCTCAGCCCCAGCATTTT. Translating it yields CASSYAPSPIAQPQHF.

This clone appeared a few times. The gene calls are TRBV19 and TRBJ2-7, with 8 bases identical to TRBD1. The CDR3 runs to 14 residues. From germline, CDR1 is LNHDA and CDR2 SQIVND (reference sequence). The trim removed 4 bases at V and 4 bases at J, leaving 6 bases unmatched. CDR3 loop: CASSTYDRGYEQYF. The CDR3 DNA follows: TGTGCCAGTAGTACCTACGACAGGGGATACGAGCAGTACTTC.

The CDR3, as DNA: TGTGCCAGCAGCCGGGGACAGGGACCCTATAGCAATCAGCCCCAGCATTTT. Its translation is CASSRGQGPYSNQPQHF. The rearrangement uses TRBV5-6 and TRBJ1-5; 9 bases are shared with TRBD1. With 4 bases clipped from V and 0 bases from J, the junction kept 8 bases outside the gene matches. In germline, CDR1 is SGHDT, CDR2 YYEEEE. This CDR3 comprises 17 residues.

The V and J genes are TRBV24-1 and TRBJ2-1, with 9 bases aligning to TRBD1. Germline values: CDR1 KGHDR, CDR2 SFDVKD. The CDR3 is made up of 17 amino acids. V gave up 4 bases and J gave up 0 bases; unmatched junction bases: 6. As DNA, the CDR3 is TGTGCCACCAGTGAGTATCGGGGACAGGGCTCCTACAATGAGCAGTTCTTC. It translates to CATSEYRGQGSYNEQFF.

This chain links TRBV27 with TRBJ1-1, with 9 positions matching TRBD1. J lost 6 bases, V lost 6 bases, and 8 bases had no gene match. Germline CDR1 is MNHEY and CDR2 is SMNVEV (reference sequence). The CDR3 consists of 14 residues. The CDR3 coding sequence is TGTGCCAGCAGCTTGTTGAGGACAGGGGCTGAAGCTTTCTTT. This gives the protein CASSLLRTGAEAFF.

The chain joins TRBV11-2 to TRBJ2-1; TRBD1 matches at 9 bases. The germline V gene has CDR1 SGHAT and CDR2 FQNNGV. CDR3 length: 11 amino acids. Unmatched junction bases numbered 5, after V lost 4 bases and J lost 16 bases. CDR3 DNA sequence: TGTGCCAGCAGCTCCGGGACAGGGTATTTCTTC. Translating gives CASSSGTGYFF.

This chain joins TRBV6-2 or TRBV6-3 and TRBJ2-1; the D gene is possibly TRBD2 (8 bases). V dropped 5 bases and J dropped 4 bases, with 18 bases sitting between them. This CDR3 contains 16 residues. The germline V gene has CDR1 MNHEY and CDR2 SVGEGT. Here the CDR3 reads CASSGGGTASYNEQFF. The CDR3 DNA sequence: TGTGCCAGCAGTGGCGGGGGGACAGCCTCGTACAATGAGCAGTTCTTC.

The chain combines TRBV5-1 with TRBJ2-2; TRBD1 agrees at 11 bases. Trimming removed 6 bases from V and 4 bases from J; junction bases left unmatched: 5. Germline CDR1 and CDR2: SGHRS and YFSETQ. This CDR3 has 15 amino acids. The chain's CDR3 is CASIPGQGGTGELFF. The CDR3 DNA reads TGCGCCAGCATCCCGGGACAGGGGGGCACCGGGGAGCTGTTTTTT.

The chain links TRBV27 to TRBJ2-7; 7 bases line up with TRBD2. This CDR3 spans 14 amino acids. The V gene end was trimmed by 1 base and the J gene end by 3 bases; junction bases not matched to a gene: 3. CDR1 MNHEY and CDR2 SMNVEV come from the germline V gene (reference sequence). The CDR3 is CASSLLGGNYEQYF. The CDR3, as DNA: TGTGCCAGCAGTTTATTGGGGGGGAACTACGAGCAGTACTTC.

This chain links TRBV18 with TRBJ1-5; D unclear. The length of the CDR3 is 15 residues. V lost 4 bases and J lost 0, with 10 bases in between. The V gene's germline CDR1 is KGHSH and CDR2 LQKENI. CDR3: CASSLEINSNQPQHF. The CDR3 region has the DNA TGTGCCAGCTCACTCGAGATTAATAGCAATCAGCCCCAGCATTTT.

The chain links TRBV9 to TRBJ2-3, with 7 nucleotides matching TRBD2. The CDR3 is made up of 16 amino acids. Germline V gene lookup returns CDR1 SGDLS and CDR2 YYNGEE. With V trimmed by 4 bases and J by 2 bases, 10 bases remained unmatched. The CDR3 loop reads CASSPRGGLNTDTQYF. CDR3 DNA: TGTGCCAGCAGCCCCCGGGGAGGGCTCAACACAGATACGCAGTATTTT.

CDR3 sequence: CASSPSYSGSLISEQYF. In DNA, the CDR3 is TGTGCCAGCAGCCCTTCTTATAGCGGGAGTCTCATATCGGAGCAGTACTTC. The V and J genes are TRBV5-4 and TRBJ2-7; 9 bases agree with TRBD2. V shed 4 bases and J 7 bases; nucleotides not matched to a gene: 18. CDR3 length: 17 amino acids. Germline values: CDR1 SGHNT, CDR2 YYREEE (reference sequence).

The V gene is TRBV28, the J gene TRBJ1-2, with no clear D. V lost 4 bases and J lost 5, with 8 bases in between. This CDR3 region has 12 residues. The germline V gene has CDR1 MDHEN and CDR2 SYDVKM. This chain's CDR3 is CASSSPSYGYTF. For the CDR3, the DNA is TGTGCCAGCAGTTCCCCATCATATGGCTACACCTTC.

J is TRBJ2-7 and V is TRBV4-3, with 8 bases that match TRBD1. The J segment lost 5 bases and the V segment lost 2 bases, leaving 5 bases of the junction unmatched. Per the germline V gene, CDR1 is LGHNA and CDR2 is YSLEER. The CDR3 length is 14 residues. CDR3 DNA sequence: TGCGCCAGCAGCCAAAGGACAGGGATGGACGAGCAGTACTTC. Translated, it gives CASSQRTGMDEQYF.

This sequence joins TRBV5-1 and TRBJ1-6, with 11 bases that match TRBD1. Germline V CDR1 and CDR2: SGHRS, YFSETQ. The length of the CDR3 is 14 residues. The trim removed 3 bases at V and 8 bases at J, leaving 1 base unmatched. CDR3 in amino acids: CASSSGQGDSPLHF. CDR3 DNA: TGCGCCAGCAGCTCGGGACAGGGGGATTCACCCCTCCACTTT.

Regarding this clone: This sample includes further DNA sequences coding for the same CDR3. The CDR3 DNA is TGTGCCAGCAGCCTACAGGGATACGAGCAGTACTTC. It translates to CASSLQGYEQYF. The chain recombines TRBV12-3 or TRBV12-4 with TRBJ2-7, with D perhaps TRBD1 (6 bases). CDR3 size: 12 residues. The ends were cut back, 6 bases at V and 4 bases at J, with 10 bases in the middle.

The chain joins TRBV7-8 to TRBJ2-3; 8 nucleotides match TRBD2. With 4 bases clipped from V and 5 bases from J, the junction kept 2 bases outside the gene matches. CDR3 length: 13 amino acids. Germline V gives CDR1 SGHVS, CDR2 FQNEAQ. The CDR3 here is CASSSGGGDTQYF. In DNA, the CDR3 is TGTGCCAGCAGCTCGGGGGGGGGAGATACGCAGTATTTT.

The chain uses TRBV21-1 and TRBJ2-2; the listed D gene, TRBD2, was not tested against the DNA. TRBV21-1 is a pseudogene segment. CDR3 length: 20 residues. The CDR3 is CASSKEVREAMKTNTGELFF. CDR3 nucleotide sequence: TGTGCCAGCAGCAAAGAGGTTCGGGAGGCCATGAAAACGAACACCGGGGAGCTGTTTTTT.

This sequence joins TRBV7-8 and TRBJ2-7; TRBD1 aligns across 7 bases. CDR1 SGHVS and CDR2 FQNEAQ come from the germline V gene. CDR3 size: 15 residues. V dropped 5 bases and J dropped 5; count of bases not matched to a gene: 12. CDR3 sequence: CASSRSQTGPDEQYF. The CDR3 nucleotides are TGTGCCAGCAGCCGCTCGCAGACAGGGCCCGACGAGCAGTACTTC.

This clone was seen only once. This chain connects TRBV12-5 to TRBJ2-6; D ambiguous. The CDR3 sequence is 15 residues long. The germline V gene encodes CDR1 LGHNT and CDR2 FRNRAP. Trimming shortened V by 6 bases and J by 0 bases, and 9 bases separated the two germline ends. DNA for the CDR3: TGTGCTAGTGGCCCAGGTAACTCTGGGGCCAACGTCCTGACTTTC. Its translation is CASGPGNSGANVLTF. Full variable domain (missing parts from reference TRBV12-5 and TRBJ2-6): DARVTQTPRHKVTEMGQEVTMRCQPILGHNTVFWYRQTMMQGLELLAYFRNRAPLDDSGMPKDRFSAEMPDATLATLKIQPSEPRDSAVYFCASGPGNSGANVLTFGAGSRLTVL.

The CDR3 is CASSQDLPGRGAGELFF. CDR3 DNA: TGTGCCAGCAGCCAAGATCTACCGGGCAGGGGGGCCGGGGAGCTGTTTTTT. The chain employs TRBV4-2 and TRBJ2-2, with D possibly TRBD1 on 7 matching bases. The length of the CDR3 is 17 residues. Germline lookup yields CDR1 LGHNA and CDR2 YNFKEQ. The V gene lost 0 bases and the J gene lost 6 bases, with 17 bases spanning the gap.

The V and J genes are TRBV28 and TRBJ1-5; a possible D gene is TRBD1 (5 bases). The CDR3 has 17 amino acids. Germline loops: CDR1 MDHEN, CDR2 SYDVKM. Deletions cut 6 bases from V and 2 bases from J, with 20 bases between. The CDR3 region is CASRLRQALGRNQPQHF. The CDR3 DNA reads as TGTGCCAGCAGACTGAGACAAGCCTTGGGGCGCAATCAGCCCCAGCATTTT.

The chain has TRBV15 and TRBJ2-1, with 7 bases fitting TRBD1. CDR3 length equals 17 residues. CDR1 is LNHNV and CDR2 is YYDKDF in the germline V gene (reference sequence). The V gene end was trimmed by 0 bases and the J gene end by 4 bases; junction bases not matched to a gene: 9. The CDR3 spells CATSREASGGRYNEQFF. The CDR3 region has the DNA TGTGCCACCAGCAGAGAGGCGTCAGGGGGTAGGTACAATGAGCAGTTCTTC. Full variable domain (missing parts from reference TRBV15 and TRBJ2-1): DAMVIQNPRYQVTQFGKPVTLSCSQTLNHNVMYWYQQKSSQAPKLLFHYYDKDFNNEADTPDNFQSRRPNTSFCFLDIRSPGLGDTAMYLCATSREASGGRYNEQFFGPGTRLTVL.

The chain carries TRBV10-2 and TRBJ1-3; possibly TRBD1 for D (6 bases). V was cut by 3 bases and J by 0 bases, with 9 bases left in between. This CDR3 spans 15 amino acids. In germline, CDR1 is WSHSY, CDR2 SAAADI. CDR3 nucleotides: TGCGCCAGCAGTGAACAGGGCCTCTCTGGAAACACCATATATTTT. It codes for CASSEQGLSGNTIYF.

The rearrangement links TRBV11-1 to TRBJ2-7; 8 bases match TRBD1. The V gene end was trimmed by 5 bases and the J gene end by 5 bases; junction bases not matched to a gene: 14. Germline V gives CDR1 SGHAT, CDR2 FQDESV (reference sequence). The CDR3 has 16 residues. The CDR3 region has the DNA TGTGCCAGCAGCGTCGAGCAGGGGGCAGAAGATGACGAGCAGTACTTC. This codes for CASSVEQGAEDDEQYF.

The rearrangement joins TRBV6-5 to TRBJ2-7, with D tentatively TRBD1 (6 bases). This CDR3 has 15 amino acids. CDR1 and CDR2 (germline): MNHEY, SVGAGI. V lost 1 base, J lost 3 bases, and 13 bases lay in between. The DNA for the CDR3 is TGTGCCAGCAGTTACTATAGACAGGAAAACTACGAGCAGTACTTC. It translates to CASSYYRQENYEQYF.

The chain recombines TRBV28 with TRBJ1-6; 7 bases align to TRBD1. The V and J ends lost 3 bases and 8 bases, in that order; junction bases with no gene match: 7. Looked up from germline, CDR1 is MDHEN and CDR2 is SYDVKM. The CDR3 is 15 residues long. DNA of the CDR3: TGTGCCAGCAGTTTCGGACAGGTTAGGGATTCACCCCTCCACTTT. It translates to CASSFGQVRDSPLHF.

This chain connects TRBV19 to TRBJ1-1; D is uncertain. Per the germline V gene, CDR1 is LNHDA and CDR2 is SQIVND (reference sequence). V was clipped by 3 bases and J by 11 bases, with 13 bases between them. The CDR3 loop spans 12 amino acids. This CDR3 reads CASSMLDGGAFF. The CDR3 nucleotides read TGTGCCAGTAGTATGTTAGACGGAGGGGCTTTCTTT.

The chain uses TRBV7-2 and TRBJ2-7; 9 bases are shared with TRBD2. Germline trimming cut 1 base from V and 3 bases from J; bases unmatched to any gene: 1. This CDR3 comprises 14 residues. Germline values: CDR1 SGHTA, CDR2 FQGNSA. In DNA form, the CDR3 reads TGTGCCAGCAGCTTAGGCGGGGGGGGCTACGAGCAGTACTTC. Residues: CASSLGGGGYEQYF.

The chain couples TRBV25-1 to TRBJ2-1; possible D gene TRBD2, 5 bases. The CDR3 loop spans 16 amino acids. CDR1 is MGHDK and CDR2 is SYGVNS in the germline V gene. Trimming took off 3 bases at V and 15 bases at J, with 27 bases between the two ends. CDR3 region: CASSEPGLLMGTGLFF. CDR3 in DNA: TGTGCCAGCAGTGAGCCCGGGCTGCTGATGGGAACCGGACTGTTCTTC.